This T cell receptor beta chain emerged from a study of T cell responses to AZD1222 COVID-19 vaccine. Repertoires were generated with immunoSEQ multiplex PCR, while TCRdb's copy carries only in-frame clones and drops some. This sample has more than 140,000 clones, with about 90% found just once. Germline trimming cut 8 bases from V and 4 bases from J; bases unmatched to any gene: 4. The germline gives CDR1 SGHTA, CDR2 FQGNSA. The CDR3 is 14 residues long. The chain employs TRBV7-2 and TRBJ2-7; TRBD2 aligns across 14 bases. Sequenced material: peripheral blood, taken on day 0 of AZD1222 vaccination. The sequence was obtained from an adult in good health. For the CDR3, the DNA is TGTGCCAGCGGACGACTAGCGGGAGGGTACGAGCAGTACTTC. This codes for CASGRLAGGYEQYF.